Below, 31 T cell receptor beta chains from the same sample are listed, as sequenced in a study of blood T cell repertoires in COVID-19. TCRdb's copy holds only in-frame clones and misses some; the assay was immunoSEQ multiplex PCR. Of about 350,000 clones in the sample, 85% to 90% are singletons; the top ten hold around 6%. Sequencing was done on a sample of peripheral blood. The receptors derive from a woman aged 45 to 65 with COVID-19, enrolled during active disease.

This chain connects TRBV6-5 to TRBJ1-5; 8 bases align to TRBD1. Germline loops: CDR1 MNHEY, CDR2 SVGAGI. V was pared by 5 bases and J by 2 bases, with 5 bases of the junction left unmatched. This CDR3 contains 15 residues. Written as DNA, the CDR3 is TGTGCCAGCAGTCCGATGACAGGGGGCAATCAGCCCCAGCATTTT. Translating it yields CASSPMTGGNQPQHF.

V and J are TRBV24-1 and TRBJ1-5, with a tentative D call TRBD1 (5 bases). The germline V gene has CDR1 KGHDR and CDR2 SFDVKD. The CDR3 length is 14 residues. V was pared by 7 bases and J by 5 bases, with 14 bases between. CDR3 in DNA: TGTGCCACCAGCGGGGCGGGGATATATCAGCCCCAGCATTTT. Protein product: CATSGAGIYQPQHF.

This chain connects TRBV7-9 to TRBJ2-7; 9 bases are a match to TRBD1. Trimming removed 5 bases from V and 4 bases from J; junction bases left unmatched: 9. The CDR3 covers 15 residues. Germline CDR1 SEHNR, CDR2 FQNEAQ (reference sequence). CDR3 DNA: TGTGCCAGCAGCAATATGCGGGACAGGGATTACGAGCAGTACTTC. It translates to CASSNMRDRDYEQYF. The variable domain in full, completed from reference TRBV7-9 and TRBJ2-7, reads DTGVSQNPRHKITKRGQNVTFRCDPISEHNRLYWYRQTLGQGPEFLTYFQNEAQLEKSRLLSDRFSAERPKGSFSTLEIQRTEQGDSAMYLCASSNMRDRDYEQYFGPGTRLTVT.

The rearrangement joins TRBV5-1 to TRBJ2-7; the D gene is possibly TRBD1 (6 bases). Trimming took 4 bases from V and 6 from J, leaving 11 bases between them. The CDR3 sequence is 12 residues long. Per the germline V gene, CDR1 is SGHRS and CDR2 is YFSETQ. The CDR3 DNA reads TGCGCCAGCAGCCCACAGGGTGGCGAGCAGTACTTC. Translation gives CASSPQGGEQYF.

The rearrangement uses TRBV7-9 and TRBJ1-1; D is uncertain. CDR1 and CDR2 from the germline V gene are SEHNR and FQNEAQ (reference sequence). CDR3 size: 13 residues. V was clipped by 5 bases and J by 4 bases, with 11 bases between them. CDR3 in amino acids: CASSRPGSTEAFF. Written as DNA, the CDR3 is TGTGCCAGCAGCCGACCGGGTTCCACTGAAGCTTTCTTT.

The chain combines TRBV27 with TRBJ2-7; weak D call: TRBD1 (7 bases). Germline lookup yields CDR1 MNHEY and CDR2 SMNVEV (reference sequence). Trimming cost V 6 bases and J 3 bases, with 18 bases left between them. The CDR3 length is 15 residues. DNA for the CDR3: TGTGCCAGCAGCTCACAGGGGTGGGGGGTCTACGAGCAGTACTTC. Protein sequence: CASSSQGWGVYEQYF.

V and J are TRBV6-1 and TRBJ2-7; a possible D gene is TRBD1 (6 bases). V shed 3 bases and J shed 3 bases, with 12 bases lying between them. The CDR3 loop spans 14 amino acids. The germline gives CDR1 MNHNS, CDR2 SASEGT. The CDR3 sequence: CASSDGGLGYEQYF. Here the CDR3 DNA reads TGTGCCAGCAGTGATGGGGGCCTGGGCTACGAGCAGTACTTC.

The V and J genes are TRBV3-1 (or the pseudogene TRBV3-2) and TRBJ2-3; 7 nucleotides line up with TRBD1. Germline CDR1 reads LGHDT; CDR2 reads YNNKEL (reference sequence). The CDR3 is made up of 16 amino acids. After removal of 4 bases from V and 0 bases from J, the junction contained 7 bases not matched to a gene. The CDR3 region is CASSPRSGQSTDTQYF. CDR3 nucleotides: TGTGCCAGCAGCCCAAGGTCGGGACAGAGCACAGATACGCAGTATTTT.

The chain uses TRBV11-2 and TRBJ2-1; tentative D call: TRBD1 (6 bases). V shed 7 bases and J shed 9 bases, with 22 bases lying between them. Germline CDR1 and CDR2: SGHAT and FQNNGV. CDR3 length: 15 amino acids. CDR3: CASTKVARRGGEQFF. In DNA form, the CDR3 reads TGTGCCAGCACCAAAGTAGCCCGGCGAGGGGGTGAGCAGTTCTTC. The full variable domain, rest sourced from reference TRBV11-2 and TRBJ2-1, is EAGVAQSPRYKIIEKRQSVAFWCNPISGHATLYWYQQILGQGPKLLIQFQNNGVVDDSQLPKDRFSAERLKGVDSTLKIQPAKLEDSAVYLCASTKVARRGGEQFFGPGTRLTVL.

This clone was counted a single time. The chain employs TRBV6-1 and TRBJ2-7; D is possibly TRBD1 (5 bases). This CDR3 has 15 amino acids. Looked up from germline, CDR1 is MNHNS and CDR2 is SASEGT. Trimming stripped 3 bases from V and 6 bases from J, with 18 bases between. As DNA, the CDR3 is TGTGCCAGCAGTGACCAGTCAGGACCAGGGTTCGAGCAGTACTTC. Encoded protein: CASSDQSGPGFEQYF.

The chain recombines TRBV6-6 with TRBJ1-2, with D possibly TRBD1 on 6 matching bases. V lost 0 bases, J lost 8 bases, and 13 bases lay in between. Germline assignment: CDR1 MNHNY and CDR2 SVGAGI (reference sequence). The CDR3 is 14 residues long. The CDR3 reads CASSYSRQEHGYTF. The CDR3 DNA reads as TGTGCCAGCAGTTACTCGAGACAGGAACACGGCTACACCTTC.

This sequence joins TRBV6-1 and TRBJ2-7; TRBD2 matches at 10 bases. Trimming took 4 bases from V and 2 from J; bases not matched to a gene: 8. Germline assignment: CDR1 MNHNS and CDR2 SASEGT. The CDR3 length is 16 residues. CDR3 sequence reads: CASSVQAGGIAYEQYF. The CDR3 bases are TGTGCCAGCAGTGTACAAGCGGGAGGGATCGCCTACGAGCAGTACTTC.

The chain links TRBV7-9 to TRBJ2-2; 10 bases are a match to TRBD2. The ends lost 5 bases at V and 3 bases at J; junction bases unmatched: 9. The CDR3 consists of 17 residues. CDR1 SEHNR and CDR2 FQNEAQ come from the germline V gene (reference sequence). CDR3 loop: CASSQRASGSYTGELFF. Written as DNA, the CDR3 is TGTGCCAGCAGCCAGCGGGCTAGCGGGAGTTACACCGGGGAGCTGTTTTTT.

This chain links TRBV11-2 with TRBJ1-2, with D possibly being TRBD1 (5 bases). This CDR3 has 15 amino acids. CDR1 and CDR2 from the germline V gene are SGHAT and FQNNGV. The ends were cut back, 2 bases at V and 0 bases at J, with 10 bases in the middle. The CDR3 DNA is TGTGCCAGCAGCTTAACGGACACCTCTAACTATGGCTACACCTTC. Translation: CASSLTDTSNYGYTF.

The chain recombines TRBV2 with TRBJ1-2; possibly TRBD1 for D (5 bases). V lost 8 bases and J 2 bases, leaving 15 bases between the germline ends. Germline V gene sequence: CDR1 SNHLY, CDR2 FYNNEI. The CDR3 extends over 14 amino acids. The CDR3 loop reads CASLIKQANYGYTF. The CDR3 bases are TGTGCCAGCCTCATTAAACAGGCCAACTATGGCTACACCTTC.

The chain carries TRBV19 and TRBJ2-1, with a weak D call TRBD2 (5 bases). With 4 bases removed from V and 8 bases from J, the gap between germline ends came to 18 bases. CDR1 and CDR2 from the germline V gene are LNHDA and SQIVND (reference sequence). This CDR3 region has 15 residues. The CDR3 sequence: CASSTGLIWAYEQFF. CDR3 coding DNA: TGTGCCAGTAGTACAGGACTGATCTGGGCGTATGAGCAGTTCTTC.

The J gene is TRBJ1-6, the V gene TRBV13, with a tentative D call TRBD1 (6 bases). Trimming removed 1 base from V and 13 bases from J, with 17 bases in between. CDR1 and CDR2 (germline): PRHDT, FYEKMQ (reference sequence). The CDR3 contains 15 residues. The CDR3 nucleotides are TGTGCCAGCAGCTTAGACCGGACAGCCATATCGCCCCTCCACTTT. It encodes CASSLDRTAISPLHF.

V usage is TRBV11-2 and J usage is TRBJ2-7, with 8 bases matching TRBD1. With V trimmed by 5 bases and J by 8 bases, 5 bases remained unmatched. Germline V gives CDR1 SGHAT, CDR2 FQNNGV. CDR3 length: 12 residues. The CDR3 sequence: CASSPTGDKQYF. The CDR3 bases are TGTGCCAGCAGCCCGACAGGGGACAAGCAGTACTTC.

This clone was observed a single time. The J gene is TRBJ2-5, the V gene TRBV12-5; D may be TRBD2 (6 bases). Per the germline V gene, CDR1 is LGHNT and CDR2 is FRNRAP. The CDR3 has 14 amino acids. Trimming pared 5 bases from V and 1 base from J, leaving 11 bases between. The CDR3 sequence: CASGVGTAQETQYF. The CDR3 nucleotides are TGTGCTAGTGGTGTCGGGACTGCCCAAGAGACCCAGTACTTC.

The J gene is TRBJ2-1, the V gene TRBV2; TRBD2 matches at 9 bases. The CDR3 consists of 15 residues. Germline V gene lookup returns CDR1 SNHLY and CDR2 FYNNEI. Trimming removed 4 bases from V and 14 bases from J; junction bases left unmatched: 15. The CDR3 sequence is CASSVSLAGNRKKFF. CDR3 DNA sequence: TGTGCCAGCAGTGTTTCACTAGCGGGCAACCGGAAGAAGTTCTTC.

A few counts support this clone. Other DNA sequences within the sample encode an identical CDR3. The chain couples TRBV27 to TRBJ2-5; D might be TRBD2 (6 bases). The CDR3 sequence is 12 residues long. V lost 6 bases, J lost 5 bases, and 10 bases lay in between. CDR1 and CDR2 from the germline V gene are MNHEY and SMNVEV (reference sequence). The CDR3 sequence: CASRGGSETQYF. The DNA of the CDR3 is TGTGCCAGCAGGGGGGGTTCGGAGACCCAGTACTTC.

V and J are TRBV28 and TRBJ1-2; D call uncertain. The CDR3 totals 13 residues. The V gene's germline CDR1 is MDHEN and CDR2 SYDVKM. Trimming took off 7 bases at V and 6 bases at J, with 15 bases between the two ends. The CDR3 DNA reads TGTGCCAGCACCACGGGGTACCAACATGGCTACACCTTC. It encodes CASTTGYQHGYTF.

The CDR3 is CASMRNRVSNQPQHF. CDR3 nucleotides: TGTGCCAGCATGAGAAACAGGGTCAGCAATCAGCCCCAGCATTTT. V is TRBV6-5 and J is TRBJ1-5; D might be TRBD1 (6 bases). Germline V gene data show CDR1 as MNHEY and CDR2 as SVGAGI. CDR3 size: 15 residues. The V and J ends lost 7 bases and 1 base respectively, with 14 bases between them.

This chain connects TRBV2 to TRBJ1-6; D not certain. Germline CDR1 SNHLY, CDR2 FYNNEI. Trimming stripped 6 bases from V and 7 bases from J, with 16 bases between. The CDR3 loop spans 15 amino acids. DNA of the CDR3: TGTGCCAGCAGGGCCCGAGATGGAGGAAATTCACCCCTCCACTTT. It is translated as CASRARDGGNSPLHF. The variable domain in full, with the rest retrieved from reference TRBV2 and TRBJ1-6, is EPEVTQTPSHQVTQMGQEVILRCVPISNHLYFYWYRQILGQKVEFLVSFYNNEISEKSEIFDDQFSVERPDGSNFTLKIRSTKLEDSAMYFCASRARDGGNSPLHFGNGTRLTVT.

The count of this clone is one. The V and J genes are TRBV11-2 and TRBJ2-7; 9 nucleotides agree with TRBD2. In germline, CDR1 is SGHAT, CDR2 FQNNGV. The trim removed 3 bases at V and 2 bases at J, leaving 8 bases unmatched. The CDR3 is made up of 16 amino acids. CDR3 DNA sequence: TGTGCCAGCAGCTTGGTATCCGCTAGCGGGGCCTACGAGCAGTACTTC. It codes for CASSLVSASGAYEQYF.

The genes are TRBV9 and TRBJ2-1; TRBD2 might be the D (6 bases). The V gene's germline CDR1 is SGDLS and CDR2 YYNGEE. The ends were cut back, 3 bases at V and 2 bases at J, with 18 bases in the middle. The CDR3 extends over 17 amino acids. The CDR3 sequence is CASSGSSEVGTYNEQFF. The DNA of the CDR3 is TGTGCCAGCAGCGGTTCTAGCGAGGTTGGAACCTACAATGAGCAGTTCTTC.

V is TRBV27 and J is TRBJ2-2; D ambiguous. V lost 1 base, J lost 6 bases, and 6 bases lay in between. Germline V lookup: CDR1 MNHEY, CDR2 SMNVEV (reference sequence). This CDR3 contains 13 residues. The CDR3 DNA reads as TGTGCCAGCAGTTTATATTATTCCGGGGAGCTGTTTTTT. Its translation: CASSLYYSGELFF.

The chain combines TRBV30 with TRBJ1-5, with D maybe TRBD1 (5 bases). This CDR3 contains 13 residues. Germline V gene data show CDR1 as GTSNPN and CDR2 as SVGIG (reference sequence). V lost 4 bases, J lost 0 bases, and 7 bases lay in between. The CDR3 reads CAWTGDSNQPQHF. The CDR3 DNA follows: TGTGCCTGGACGGGGGATAGCAATCAGCCCCAGCATTTT.

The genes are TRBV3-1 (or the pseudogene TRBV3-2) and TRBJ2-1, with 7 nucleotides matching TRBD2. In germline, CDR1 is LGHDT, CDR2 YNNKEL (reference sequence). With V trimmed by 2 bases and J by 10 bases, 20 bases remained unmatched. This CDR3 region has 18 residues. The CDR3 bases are TGTGCCAGCAGCCAACCCCCGGGGGGAGAGGCCCTAGGTTTGGAGCAGTTCTTC. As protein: CASSQPPGGEALGLEQFF.

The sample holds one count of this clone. The CDR3 is CASSPDPTGYGYTF. The DNA for the CDR3 is TGTGCCAGCAGCCCGGACCCAACAGGCTATGGCTACACCTTC. The J gene is TRBJ1-2, the V gene TRBV7-2; TRBD1 might be the D (5 bases). This CDR3 spans 14 amino acids. Germline assignment: CDR1 SGHTA and CDR2 FQGNSA. Trimming pared 5 bases from V and 4 bases from J, leaving 14 bases between.

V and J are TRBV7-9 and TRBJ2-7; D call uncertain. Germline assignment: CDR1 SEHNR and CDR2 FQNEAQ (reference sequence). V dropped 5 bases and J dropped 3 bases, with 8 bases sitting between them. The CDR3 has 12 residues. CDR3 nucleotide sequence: TGTGCCAGCAGCGGCCCAGGCTACGAGCAGTACTTC. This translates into CASSGPGYEQYF.